The 27 T cell receptor beta chains reported below all come from one sample, sequenced in a study of cytomegalovirus exposure and HLA in healthy donors. 60 Vbeta and 13 Jbeta primers were used in PCR. Sequencing used immunoSEQ multiplex PCR; TCRdb keeps in-frame clones, though not all of them. The table includes about 160,000 clones, around 69% detected once. The sequenced material came from PBMCs. These TCRs come from a man aged 55 to 70 in good health and CMV-seronegative.

The V and J genes are TRBV6-1 and TRBJ2-2; 9 bases map to TRBD1. Looked up from germline, CDR1 is MNHNS and CDR2 is SASEGT. The trim removed 4 bases at V and 6 bases at J, leaving 9 bases unmatched. This CDR3 region has 16 residues. CDR3 loop: CASSVTGGFSPGELFF. Written as DNA, the CDR3 is TGTGCCAGCAGTGTGACAGGGGGGTTCTCACCCGGGGAGCTGTTTTTT.

The chain joins TRBV7-9 to TRBJ1-1; D is unresolved. CDR1 SEHNR and CDR2 FQNEAQ come from the germline V gene (reference sequence). The length of the CDR3 is 13 residues. CDR3 DNA: TGTTCCACCAAAATCAACATGAACACTGAAGCTTTCTTT. Translation gives CSTKINMNTEAFF.

The genes are TRBV5-1 and TRBJ2-5; 11 bases are shared with TRBD2. The germline CDR1 and CDR2 sequences are SGHRS and YFSETQ. The CDR3 spans 15 residues. The ends lost 1 base at V and 2 bases at J; junction bases unmatched: 1. The CDR3 is CASSLTSGSQETQYF. CDR3 coding DNA: TGCGCCAGCAGCTTGACTAGCGGGAGTCAAGAGACCCAGTACTTC.

CDR3 sequence reads: CATLKRGGTETQYF. In DNA form, the CDR3 reads TGTGCCACCCTTAAGCGGGGGGGAACAGAGACCCAGTACTTC. The rearrangement links TRBV27 to TRBJ2-5; 10 bases are a match to TRBD2. With 10 bases clipped from V and 4 bases from J, the junction kept 9 bases outside the gene matches. The CDR3 extends over 14 amino acids. Germline assignment: CDR1 MNHEY and CDR2 SMNVEV (reference sequence).

The V and J genes are TRBV5-1 and TRBJ2-3, with 7 bases that match TRBD2. This CDR3 region has 16 residues. V shed 2 bases and J 2 bases; nucleotides not matched to a gene: 8. Looked up from germline, CDR1 is SGHRS and CDR2 is YFSETQ. The CDR3 DNA reads TGCGCCAGCAGCTTATCCCGGGGGGTCTACACAGATACGCAGTATTTT. It specifies CASSLSRGVYTDTQYF.

The CDR3 spells CASSLDRVNYNEQFF. CDR3 nucleotides: TGTGCCAGCAGCTTAGATCGGGTGAACTACAATGAGCAGTTCTTC. The V call is TRBV11-3, the J call TRBJ2-1; D not certain. Germline V gives CDR1 SGHNT, CDR2 YENEEA. Trimming pared 0 bases from V and 3 bases from J, leaving 9 bases between. The CDR3 is made up of 15 amino acids.

The chain combines TRBV7-9 with TRBJ2-7; weak D call: TRBD2 (6 bases). V lost 5 bases and J lost 6, with 11 bases in between. Germline assignment: CDR1 SEHNR and CDR2 FQNEAQ (reference sequence). The CDR3 covers 12 residues. The CDR3 loop is CASSLRGGEQYF. For the CDR3, the DNA is TGTGCCAGCAGCCTGCGGGGCGGCGAGCAGTACTTC.

This clone was counted only a few times. The chain employs TRBV5-5 and TRBJ1-1; D not certain. Trimming took 1 base from V and 1 from J, leaving 11 bases between them. Germline CDR1 is SGHKS and CDR2 is YYEKEE (reference sequence). The CDR3 runs to 15 residues. CDR3 bases: TGTGCCAGCAGCTTGTCGGAGATTAGGAACACTGAAGCTTTCTTT. Its protein product is CASSLSEIRNTEAFF.

This chain links TRBV12-2 with TRBJ2-5; the tabulated D call, TRBD2, remains unverified against the DNA. TRBV12-2 is a known pseudogene. This CDR3 is 16 amino acids long. The CDR3 nucleotides are TGTGCAAGTCGCTTAGCGCCGGGCGGGCAACAAGAGACCCAGTACTTC. This codes for CASRLAPGGQQETQYF.

This chain connects TRBV4-3 to TRBJ1-5; the D is unclear. Trimming took off 0 bases at V and 7 bases at J, with 7 bases between the two ends. Germline CDR1 LGHNA, CDR2 YSLEER. The CDR3 has 13 amino acids. CDR3 DNA: TGCGCCAGCAGCCAAGATCCGGAGCAGCCCCAGCATTTT. Translation gives CASSQDPEQPQHF.

This chain links TRBV5-1 with TRBJ1-2; the D gene is possibly TRBD1 (5 bases). Deletions cut 0 bases from V and 4 bases from J, with 7 bases between. Germline V CDR1 and CDR2: SGHRS, YFSETQ. This CDR3 has 13 residues. The CDR3 reads CASSLDRSYGYTF. The CDR3 DNA reads TGCGCCAGCAGCTTGGACAGGAGCTATGGCTACACCTTC.

This clone came up a few times. The chain is built from TRBV6-5 and TRBJ2-1; 8 positions agree with TRBD2. The germline V gene encodes CDR1 MNHEY and CDR2 SVGAGI. V shed 2 bases, J shed 3 bases, and the junction held 6 bases outside the gene matches. This CDR3 spans 16 amino acids. The CDR3 loop is CASSYGAREGYNEQFF. For the CDR3, the DNA is TGTGCCAGCAGTTACGGTGCACGGGAGGGCTACAATGAGCAGTTCTTC.

The gene calls are TRBV30 and TRBJ2-7, with D maybe TRBD2 (5 bases). The CDR3 runs to 12 residues. Germline loops: CDR1 GTSNPN, CDR2 SVGIG (reference sequence). Between the trimmed V and J ends, which lost 2 bases and 2 bases, there was a span of 7 bases. CDR3 region: CAWSTGTYEQYF. In DNA, the CDR3 is TGTGCCTGGAGTACGGGGACCTACGAGCAGTACTTC.

The gene calls are TRBV7-8 and TRBJ2-7, with D maybe TRBD1 (8 bases). V was clipped by 2 bases and J by 6 bases, with 17 bases between them. The CDR3 totals 15 residues. Germline lookup yields CDR1 SGHVS and CDR2 FQNEAQ. CDR3 residues: CASSLRTGRGFEQYF. The CDR3 DNA follows: TGTGCCAGCAGCTTACGGACAGGGAGGGGGTTCGAGCAGTACTTC.

This clone was counted between two and nine times. This chain connects TRBV27 to TRBJ2-3, with 13 nucleotides matching TRBD2. The CDR3 contains 17 residues. Trimming at V came to 5 bases and at J to 4 bases, leaving 9 bases not matched to a gene. In germline, CDR1 is MNHEY, CDR2 SMNVEV (reference sequence). The CDR3 DNA reads TGTGCCAGCAGTCCAAGACTAGCGGGGGGCCAATCAGATACGCAGTATTTT. Translation gives CASSPRLAGGQSDTQYF.

This clone was counted once. This chain connects TRBV7-9 to TRBJ2-1, with 13 bases aligning to TRBD2. The germline gives CDR1 SEHNR, CDR2 FQNEAQ (reference sequence). V lost 3 bases, J lost 10 bases, and 6 bases stayed unmatched. This CDR3 spans 15 amino acids. CDR3 residues: CASSFRTSGSSEQFF. The CDR3 DNA follows: TGTGCCAGCAGCTTCAGGACTAGCGGGAGTTCGGAGCAGTTCTTC.

The V gene is TRBV25-1, the J gene TRBJ1-4; 9 bases fit TRBD1. Losses at the gene ends were 2 bases for V and 8 bases for J; bases not matched to a gene: 3. The CDR3 runs 14 residues. CDR1 is MGHDK, CDR2 SYGVNS, per germline. CDR3 amino acids: CASSERGTGEKLFF. In DNA form, the CDR3 reads TGTGCCAGCAGTGAACGGGGGACAGGGGAAAAACTGTTTTTT.

V gene TRBV28 combines with J gene TRBJ2-5, with D maybe TRBD2 (7 bases). CDR3 length: 15 amino acids. V lost 6 bases and J 7 bases, leaving 21 bases between the germline ends. The germline V gene has CDR1 MDHEN and CDR2 SYDVKM. The CDR3 sequence: CASRPGGGARVTQYF. The CDR3 coding sequence is TGTGCCAGCAGGCCCGGTGGGGGGGCGCGAGTGACCCAGTACTTC.

This clone was seen a few times. The V call is TRBV7-9, the J call TRBJ2-7, with D possibly matching TRBD2 (5 bases). The CDR3 is 14 amino acids. Germline V lookup: CDR1 SEHNR, CDR2 FQNEAQ (reference sequence). V lost 1 base to trimming and J lost 5 bases, with 12 bases between them. CDR3 sequence (DNA): TGTGCCAGCAGCTTAGTCGGGGTCGGGGACGAGCAGTACTTC. Its translation: CASSLVGVGDEQYF.

The rearrangement links TRBV6-5 to TRBJ2-2; maybe TRBD1 (6 bases). The CDR3 has 15 amino acids. Trimming left V 2 bases short and J 7 bases short, with 14 bases between. Per germline, CDR1 MNHEY and CDR2 SVGAGI. The CDR3 is CASSYTDPGVGELFF. CDR3 sequence (DNA): TGTGCCAGCAGTTACACGGACCCAGGGGTCGGGGAGCTGTTTTTT.

The chain uses TRBV7-8 and TRBJ1-1, with 9 bases aligning to TRBD1. This CDR3 region has 15 residues. Germline lookup yields CDR1 SGHVS and CDR2 FQNEAQ. The junction had 10 bases not matched to a gene; V was cut back by 3 bases and J by 8 bases. CDR3 in amino acids: CASSFPGTGKPEAFF. The CDR3 region has the DNA TGTGCCAGCAGCTTCCCGGGGACAGGGAAACCGGAAGCTTTCTTT.

The chain is built from TRBV4-3 and TRBJ2-2, with a weak D call TRBD2 (6 bases). The V gene lost 0 bases and the J gene lost 1 base, with 9 bases spanning the gap. CDR1 is LGHNA and CDR2 is YSLEER in the germline V gene. The CDR3 length is 16 residues. CDR3 sequence reads: CASSQDLGGNTGELFF. Here the CDR3 DNA reads TGCGCCAGCAGCCAAGATTTGGGGGGGAACACCGGGGAGCTGTTTTTT.

The chain links TRBV5-1 to TRBJ2-7, with TRBD1 identical over 9 bases. The CDR3 has 14 residues. Looked up from germline, CDR1 is SGHRS and CDR2 is YFSETQ. Unmatched junction bases numbered 2, after V lost 1 base and J lost 3 bases. Here the CDR3 reads CASSLWTGDYEQYF. The CDR3 DNA follows: TGCGCCAGCAGCTTGTGGACAGGGGACTACGAGCAGTACTTC.

The genes are TRBV18 and TRBJ2-2; 8 bases match TRBD2. CDR1 and CDR2 (germline): KGHSH, LQKENI. The CDR3 has 17 residues. The J segment lost 6 bases and the V segment lost 2 bases, leaving 11 bases of the junction unmatched. Here the CDR3 DNA reads TGTGCCAGCTCACCATCAGCCAGCGGGGGTGCCCCCGGGGAGCTGTTTTTT. Its translation is CASSPSASGGAPGELFF.

This chain links TRBV19 with TRBJ2-5; 9 bases align to TRBD2. V was clipped by 3 bases and J by 5 bases; unmatched bases: 4. The length of the CDR3 is 14 residues. Per the germline V gene, CDR1 is LNHDA and CDR2 is SQIVND (reference sequence). This CDR3 reads CASSIRTSGETQYF. The CDR3 DNA follows: TGTGCCAGTAGTATCCGAACTAGCGGGGAGACCCAGTACTTC. The whole variable domain, filled in from reference TRBV19 and TRBJ2-5, reads DGGITQSPKYLFRKEGQNVTLSCEQNLNHDAMYWYRQDPGQGLRLIYYSQIVNDFQKGDIAEGYSVSREKKESFPLTVTSAQKNPTAFYLCASSIRTSGETQYFGPGTRLLVL.

This chain connects TRBV10-3 to TRBJ2-1, with a weak D call TRBD2 (6 bases). Deletions cut 6 bases from V and 4 bases from J, with 16 bases between. This CDR3 has 15 amino acids. Germline CDR1 and CDR2: ENHRY and SYGVKD. The CDR3 loop reads CAISEREAPYNEQFF. In DNA form, the CDR3 reads TGTGCCATCAGCGAAAGGGAGGCACCTTACAATGAGCAGTTCTTC.

This chain connects TRBV10-3 to TRBJ2-7, with D perhaps TRBD2 (6 bases). This CDR3 has 13 amino acids. The germline gives CDR1 ENHRY, CDR2 SYGVKD. V was cut by 10 bases and J by 0 bases, with 13 bases left in between. CDR3 sequence: CATEGTHSYEQYF. The CDR3 DNA sequence: TGTGCCACCGAAGGGACTCACTCCTACGAGCAGTACTTC.